What follows are 21 T cell receptor beta chains derived from one specimen sequenced in a study of cytomegalovirus exposure and HLA in healthy donors. Amplification used 60 Vbeta primers and 13 Jbeta primers. Generated by immunoSEQ multiplex PCR, the TCRdb table keeps only in-frame clones and is missing some. The sample lists 75,000 to 90,000 clones; less than 80% were seen once. Sequenced material: PBMCs. These receptors were collected from a woman in her 40s in good health and CMV-seropositive.

The genes are TRBV11-2 and TRBJ2-3, with TRBD2 identical over 13 bases. Germline V gene sequence: CDR1 SGHAT, CDR2 FQNNGV. V shed 2 bases, J shed 0 bases, and the junction held 5 bases outside the gene matches. CDR3 length: 18 amino acids. The CDR3 bases are TGTGCCAGCAGCTTACGGACTAGCGGGGGTACTAGCACAGATACGCAGTATTTT. The encoded protein is CASSLRTSGGTSTDTQYF.

V is TRBV28 and J is TRBJ1-1, with D possibly being TRBD1 (5 bases). The germline gives CDR1 MDHEN, CDR2 SYDVKM. Between the trimmed V and J ends, which lost 5 bases and 0 bases, there was a span of 16 bases. The CDR3 spans 16 residues. CDR3 nucleotide sequence: TGTGCCAGCAGTGACCTAGTCGGGGGGATGAACACTGAAGCTTTCTTT. Its protein is CASSDLVGGMNTEAFF.

This clone was seen a few times. The rearrangement joins TRBV5-5 to TRBJ2-1, with 10 bases matching TRBD1. Unmatched junction bases numbered 2, after V lost 4 bases and J lost 1 base. The CDR3 consists of 15 residues. Germline V gives CDR1 SGHKS, CDR2 YYEKEE (reference sequence). The CDR3 loop is CASSGGQGSYNEQFF. The CDR3 DNA reads as TGTGCCAGCAGCGGGGGACAGGGGTCCTACAATGAGCAGTTCTTC. Supplemented by reference TRBV5-5 and TRBJ2-1, the full variable domain reads DAGVTQSPTHLIKTRGQQVTLRCSPISGHKSVSWYQQVLGQGPQFIFQYYEKEERGRGNFPDRFSARQFPNYSSELNVNALLLGDSALYLCASSGGQGSYNEQFFGPGTRLTVL.

This clone was detected once. J is TRBJ1-3 and V is TRBV5-1; D is unresolved. The V end lost 7 bases, the J end lost 0 bases, and 8 bases lay between the germline ends. Germline-derived CDR1 and CDR2 are SGHRS and YFSETQ. The CDR3 is made up of 13 amino acids. The CDR3 sequence: CASGDISGNTIYF. CDR3 DNA sequence: TGCGCCAGCGGCGACATCTCTGGAAACACCATATATTTT.

The rearrangement uses TRBV6-6 and TRBJ1-2, with 9 positions matching TRBD1. V trimming: 6 bases; J trimming: 2 bases; junction bases outside the gene matches: 4. CDR3 size: 14 residues. The germline V gene encodes CDR1 MNHNY and CDR2 SVGAGI (reference sequence). CDR3 protein: CASRRDRENYGYTF. CDR3 DNA sequence: TGTGCCAGCAGGAGGGACAGGGAAAACTATGGCTACACCTTC.

The chain carries TRBV29-1 and TRBJ2-6; possibly TRBD1 for D (6 bases). V was trimmed by 7 bases and J by 0 bases, leaving 13 bases between them. The CDR3 is 15 residues long. CDR1 is SQVTM and CDR2 is ANQGSEA in the germline V gene. CDR3 in DNA: TGCAGCGCCGCTGGGGGCAGCTCTGGGGCCAACGTCCTGACTTTC. Translated: CSAAGGSSGANVLTF.

J is TRBJ2-7 and V is TRBV15; 7 nucleotides line up with TRBD1. This CDR3 has 15 residues. The V and J ends lost 3 bases and 4 bases, in that order; junction bases with no gene match: 9. The germline V gene encodes CDR1 LNHNV and CDR2 YYDKDF (reference sequence). CDR3 nucleotide sequence: TGTGCCACCAGCAGTCGACAGGGTCGTGCATACGAGCAGTACTTC. Residues: CATSSRQGRAYEQYF.

The chain joins TRBV5-8 to TRBJ2-1; TRBD1 agrees at 9 bases. The CDR3 is 15 amino acids. In germline, CDR1 is SGHTS, CDR2 YDEGEE. With 1 base clipped from V and 2 bases from J, the junction kept 1 base outside the gene matches. CDR3 DNA sequence: TGTGCCAGCAGCTTGTACAGGGGGCCCTACAATGAGCAGTTCTTC. Translation gives CASSLYRGPYNEQFF.

The chain joins TRBV5-8 to TRBJ2-7, with D perhaps matching TRBD1 (6 bases). Trimming shortened V by 5 bases and J by 0 bases, and 12 bases separated the two germline ends. This CDR3 has 14 amino acids. Germline V gives CDR1 SGHTS, CDR2 YDEGEE. CDR3 nucleotide sequence: TGTGCCAGCAGGCAGACAGGCCCCTCCTACGAGCAGTACTTC. Translated: CASRQTGPSYEQYF.

The chain carries TRBV7-9 and TRBJ2-7; 7 bases map to TRBD1. In germline, CDR1 is SEHNR, CDR2 FQNEAQ (reference sequence). The V and J ends lost 5 bases and 3 bases, in that order; junction bases with no gene match: 7. The CDR3 has 14 amino acids. DNA for the CDR3: TGTGCCAGCAGCCCAAGGGACAGATTCTACGAGCAGTACTTC. Its protein product is CASSPRDRFYEQYF.

The chain has TRBV28 and TRBJ2-7, with 9 positions matching TRBD1. This CDR3 is 14 amino acids long. The ends lost 7 bases at V and 5 bases at J; junction bases unmatched: 9. Per the germline V gene, CDR1 is MDHEN and CDR2 is SYDVKM. CDR3 coding DNA: TGTGCCAGCATACCGGGACAGGGCAAACACGAGCAGTACTTC. Its translation is CASIPGQGKHEQYF.

This chain connects TRBV19 to TRBJ1-1; TRBD1 matches at 10 bases. This CDR3 spans 15 amino acids. In germline, CDR1 is LNHDA, CDR2 SQIVND (reference sequence). V was pared by 5 bases and J by 5 bases, with 8 bases of the junction left unmatched. The CDR3 is CASSLVDRGLTEAFF. CDR3 nucleotides: TGTGCCAGTAGTCTTGTAGACAGGGGGCTAACTGAAGCTTTCTTT.

The chain links TRBV2 to TRBJ2-7; 7 bases line up with TRBD1. Germline CDR1 SNHLY, CDR2 FYNNEI. Germline trimming cut 6 bases from V and 2 bases from J; bases unmatched to any gene: 7. CDR3 length equals 14 residues. CDR3 loop: CASSPDRLTYEQYF. CDR3 DNA: TGTGCCAGCAGCCCGGACAGGCTTACCTACGAGCAGTACTTC.

V and J are TRBV6-5 and TRBJ1-5; 8 bases map to TRBD1. After removal of 5 bases from V and 8 bases from J, the junction contained 5 bases not matched to a gene. Per germline, CDR1 MNHEY and CDR2 SVGAGI. The CDR3 sequence is 13 residues long. CDR3 sequence: CASSTQGAKPQHF. The DNA of the CDR3 is TGTGCCAGCAGTACCCAGGGGGCTAAGCCCCAGCATTTT.

This clone was counted a few times. This chain uses TRBV19 with TRBJ2-7, with a weak D call TRBD2 (5 bases). In germline, CDR1 is LNHDA, CDR2 SQIVND (reference sequence). This CDR3 is built from 15 residues. Trimming cost V 1 base and J 0 bases, with 10 bases left between them. Here the CDR3 DNA reads TGTGCCAGTAGTATAGGACCGGGAAGCTCCTACGAGCAGTACTTC. It yields the protein CASSIGPGSSYEQYF.

The chain has TRBV7-2 and TRBJ2-3; a weak D match, TRBD2 (6 bases). The CDR3 extends over 15 amino acids. Germline assignment: CDR1 SGHTA and CDR2 FQGNSA. V was clipped by 4 bases and J by 0 bases, with 11 bases between them. This CDR3 is CASSSRGISTDTQYF. The CDR3 DNA follows: TGTGCCAGCAGCTCCCGGGGGATTAGCACAGATACGCAGTATTTT.

A few counts support this clone. The chain uses TRBV5-1 and TRBJ2-3, with 8 positions matching TRBD2. The CDR3 spans 15 residues. The germline V gene has CDR1 SGHRS and CDR2 YFSETQ. The J segment lost 2 bases and the V segment lost 4 bases, leaving 6 bases of the junction unmatched. Here the CDR3 reads CASSDSGASTDTQYF. The CDR3 coding sequence is TGCGCCAGCAGCGATAGCGGGGCTTCCACAGATACGCAGTATTTT. The full variable domain, rest sourced from reference TRBV5-1 and TRBJ2-3, is KAGVTQTPRYLIKTRGQQVTLSCSPISGHRSVSWYQQTPGQGLQFLFEYFSETQRNKGNFPGRFSGRQFSNSRSEMNVSTLELGDSALYLCASSDSGASTDTQYFGPGTRLTVL.

This chain links TRBV7-6 with TRBJ2-7, with 13 bases matching TRBD2. Unmatched junction bases numbered 6, after V lost 2 bases and J lost 5 bases. CDR1 and CDR2 from the germline V gene are SGHVS and FNYEAQ. The CDR3 extends over 16 amino acids. The chain's CDR3 is CASSLTSGGDFNEQYF. The CDR3, as DNA: TGTGCCAGCAGCTTAACTAGCGGGGGGGATTTCAACGAGCAGTACTTC. Full variable domain (outside the CDR3, taken from reference TRBV7-6 and TRBJ2-7): GAGVSQSPRYKVTKRGQDVALRCDPISGHVSLYWYRQALGQGPEFLTYFNYEAQQDKSGLPNDRFSAERPEGSISTLTIQRTEQRDSAMYRCASSLTSGGDFNEQYFGPGTRLTVT.

This chain links TRBV4-3 with TRBJ2-3; D might be TRBD2 (7 bases). Germline values: CDR1 LGHNA, CDR2 YSLEER. Trimming took 0 bases from V and 2 from J, leaving 12 bases between them. The CDR3 length is 16 residues. CDR3 protein: CASSQEPGGATDTQYF. The CDR3 DNA reads TGCGCCAGCAGCCAAGAACCGGGGGGCGCCACAGATACGCAGTATTTT.

The V and J genes are TRBV29-1 and TRBJ2-2, with D uncertain. V lost 2 bases and J 5 bases, leaving 15 bases between the germline ends. This CDR3 spans 15 amino acids. The germline CDR1 and CDR2 sequences are SQVTM and ANQGSEA. Here the CDR3 reads CSVEWAASRTGELFF. The CDR3 DNA reads as TGCAGCGTTGAATGGGCAGCCTCCCGTACCGGGGAGCTGTTTTTT.

The chain has TRBV2 and TRBJ2-2, with TRBD1 matching over 9 bases. The CDR3 is 15 residues long. V gave up 6 bases and J gave up 4 bases; unmatched junction bases: 6. Germline-derived CDR1 and CDR2 are SNHLY and FYNNEI. CDR3 bases: TGTGCCAGCAGCGAACAGGGGGCTGGCACCGGGGAGCTGTTTTTT. Its protein product is CASSEQGAGTGELFF.